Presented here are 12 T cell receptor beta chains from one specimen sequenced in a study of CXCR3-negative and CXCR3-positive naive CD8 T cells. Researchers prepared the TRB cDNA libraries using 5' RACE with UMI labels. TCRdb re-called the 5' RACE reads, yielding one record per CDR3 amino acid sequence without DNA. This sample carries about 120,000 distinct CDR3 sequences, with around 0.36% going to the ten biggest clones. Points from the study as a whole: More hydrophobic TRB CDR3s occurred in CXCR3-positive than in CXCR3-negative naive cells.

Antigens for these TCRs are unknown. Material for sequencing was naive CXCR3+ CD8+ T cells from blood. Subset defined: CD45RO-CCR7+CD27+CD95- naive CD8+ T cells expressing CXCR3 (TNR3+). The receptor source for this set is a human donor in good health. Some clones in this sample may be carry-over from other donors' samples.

The chain's CDR3 is CASSSRLRTYEQYF. The rearrangement uses TRBV28 and TRBJ2-7. This CDR3 spans 14 amino acids. The germline CDR1 and CDR2 sequences are MDHEN and SYDVKM.

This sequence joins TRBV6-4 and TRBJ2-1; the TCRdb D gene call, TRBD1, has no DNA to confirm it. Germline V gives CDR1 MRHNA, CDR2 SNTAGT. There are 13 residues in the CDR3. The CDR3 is CTLPEDRDHEQFF.

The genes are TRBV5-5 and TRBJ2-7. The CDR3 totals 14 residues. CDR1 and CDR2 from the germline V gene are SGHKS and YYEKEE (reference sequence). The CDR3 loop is CASSFETVLREQYF.

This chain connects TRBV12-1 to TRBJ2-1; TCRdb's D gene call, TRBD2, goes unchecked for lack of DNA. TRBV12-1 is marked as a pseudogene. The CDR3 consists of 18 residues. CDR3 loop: CASSPGLAGFLTYNEQFF.

The chain's CDR3 is CASCRGSYEQYF. The chain couples TRBV28 to TRBJ2-7; TCRdb's D call of TRBD1 is untestable without DNA. This CDR3 comprises 12 residues. The germline V gene has CDR1 MDHEN and CDR2 SYDVKM.

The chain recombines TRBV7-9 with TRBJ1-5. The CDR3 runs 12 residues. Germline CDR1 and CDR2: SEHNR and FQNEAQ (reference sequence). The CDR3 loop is CASSLESQPQHF.

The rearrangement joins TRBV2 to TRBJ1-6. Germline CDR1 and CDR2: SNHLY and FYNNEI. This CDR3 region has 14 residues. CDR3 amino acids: CASSERRDNSPLHF.

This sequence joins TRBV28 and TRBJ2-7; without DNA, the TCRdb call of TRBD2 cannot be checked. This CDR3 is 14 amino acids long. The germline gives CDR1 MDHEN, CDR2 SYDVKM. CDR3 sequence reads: CASRGLTSSYEQYF.

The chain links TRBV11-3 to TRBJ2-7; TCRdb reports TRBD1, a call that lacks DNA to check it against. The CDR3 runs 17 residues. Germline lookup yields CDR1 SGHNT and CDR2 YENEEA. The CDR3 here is CASSSRIRQGKSYEQYF.

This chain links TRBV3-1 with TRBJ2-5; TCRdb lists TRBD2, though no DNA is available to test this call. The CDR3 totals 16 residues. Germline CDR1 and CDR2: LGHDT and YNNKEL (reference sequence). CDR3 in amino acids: CASSPTSGGSQETQYF.

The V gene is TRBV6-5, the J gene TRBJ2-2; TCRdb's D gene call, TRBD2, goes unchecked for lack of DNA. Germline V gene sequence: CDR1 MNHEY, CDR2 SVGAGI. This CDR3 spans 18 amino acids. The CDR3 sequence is CASSYLRLAGGPIGELFF.

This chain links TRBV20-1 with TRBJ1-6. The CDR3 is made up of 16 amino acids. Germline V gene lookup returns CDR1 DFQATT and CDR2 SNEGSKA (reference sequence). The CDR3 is CSARQLNGVINSPLHF.